This T cell receptor beta chain originates from a study of cytomegalovirus exposure and HLA in healthy donors. The study, taken as a whole, reports: Productive status was seen about 87% or about 30% of the time for most TCR beta V segments in an earlier analysis.

On this clone itself: What it binds is not known.

The primer mix had 60 Vbeta and 13 Jbeta primers. Sequencing used immunoSEQ multiplex PCR; TCRdb keeps in-frame clones, though not all of them. The sample holds 140,000 to 150,000 clones. Germline CDR1 MNHEY, CDR2 SVGAGI. CDR3 size: 16 residues. The V gene end was trimmed by 0 bases and the J gene end by 0 bases; junction bases not matched to a gene: 0. The gene calls are TRBV6-5 and TRBJ2-5, with TRBD2 matching 11 bases. The clonotype originates from a woman aged 50 to 60 in good health and CMV-seronegative. Material: PBMCs. CDR3 sequence (DNA): TGTGCCAGCAGTTACTCGACTAGCGGGGACCAAGAGACCCAGTACTTC. This codes for CASSYSTSGDQETQYF.